This TCR beta chain was retrieved from a study of OX40 agonist ivuxolimab in advanced cancers. The CDR3 is 15 amino acids. Germline V gives CDR1 SEHNR, CDR2 FQNEAQ (reference sequence). Trimming removed 2 bases from V and 3 bases from J; junction bases left unmatched: 7. Produced via immunoSEQ multiplex PCR; TCRdb's table is partial and in-frame only. The sample lists about 50,000 clones, 88% seen once, with 14% in the top ten. The input for sequencing was CD4+ or CD8+ T cells sorted from blood, taken in a trial of the OX40 agonist ivuxolimab. The receptor's source is an adult with an advanced solid tumor such as melanoma, head and neck, liver or kidney cancer. The chain uses TRBV7-9 and TRBJ2-7; 7 nucleotides align to TRBD1. The CDR3: CASSLLTGKDYEQYF. In DNA form, the CDR3 reads TGTGCCAGCAGCTTATTGACAGGGAAAGACTACGAGCAGTACTTC. The whole variable domain, remainder taken from reference TRBV7-9 and TRBJ2-7, is DTGVSQNPRHKITKRGQNVTFRCDPISEHNRLYWYRQTLGQGPEFLTYFQNEAQLEKSRLLSDRFSAERPKGSFSTLEIQRTEQGDSAMYLCASSLLTGKDYEQYFGPGTRLTVT.